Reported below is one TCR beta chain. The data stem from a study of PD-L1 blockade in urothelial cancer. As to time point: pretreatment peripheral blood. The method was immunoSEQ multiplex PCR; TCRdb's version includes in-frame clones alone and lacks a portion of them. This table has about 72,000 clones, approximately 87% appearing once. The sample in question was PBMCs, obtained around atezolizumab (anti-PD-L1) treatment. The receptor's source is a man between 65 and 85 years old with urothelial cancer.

This CDR3 is CASSLGRYVDEQFF. CDR3 bases: TGTGCCAGCAGCTTGGGCCGCTACGTGGATGAGCAGTTCTTC. The rearrangement uses TRBV7-8 and TRBJ2-1; D unresolved. CDR1 and CDR2 (germline): SGHVS, FQNEAQ. This CDR3 is built from 14 residues. V dropped 3 bases and J dropped 8 bases, with 14 bases sitting between them.